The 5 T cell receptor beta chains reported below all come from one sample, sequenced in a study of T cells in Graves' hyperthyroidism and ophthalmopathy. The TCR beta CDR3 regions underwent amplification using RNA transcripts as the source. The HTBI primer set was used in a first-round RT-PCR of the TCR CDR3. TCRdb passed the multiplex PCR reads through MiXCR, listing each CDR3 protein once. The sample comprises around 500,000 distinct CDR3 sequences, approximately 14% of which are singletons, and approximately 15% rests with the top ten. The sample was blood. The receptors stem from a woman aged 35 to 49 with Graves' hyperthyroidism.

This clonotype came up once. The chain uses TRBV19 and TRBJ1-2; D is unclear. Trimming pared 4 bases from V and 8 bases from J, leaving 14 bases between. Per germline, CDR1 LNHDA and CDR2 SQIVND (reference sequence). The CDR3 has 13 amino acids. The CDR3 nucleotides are TGTGCCAGTAGTAGCCATGAGCGGTCCGGCTACACCTTC. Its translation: CASSSHERSGYTF.

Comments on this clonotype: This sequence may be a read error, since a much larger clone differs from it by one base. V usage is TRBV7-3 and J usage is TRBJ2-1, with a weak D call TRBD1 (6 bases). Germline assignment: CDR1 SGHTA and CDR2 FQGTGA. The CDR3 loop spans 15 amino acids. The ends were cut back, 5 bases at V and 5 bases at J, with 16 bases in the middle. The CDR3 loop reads CASSRDWGRNNEQFF. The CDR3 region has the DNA TGTGCCAGCAGCCGTGACTGGGGGCGAAACAATGAGCAGTTCTTC.

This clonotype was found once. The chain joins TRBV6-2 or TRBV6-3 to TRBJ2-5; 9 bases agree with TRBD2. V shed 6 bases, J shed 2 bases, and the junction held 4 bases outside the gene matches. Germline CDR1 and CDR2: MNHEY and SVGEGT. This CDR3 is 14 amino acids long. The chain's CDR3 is CASRTSGAQETQYF. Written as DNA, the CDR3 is TGTGCCAGCAGGACTAGCGGAGCGCAAGAGACCCAGTACTTC.

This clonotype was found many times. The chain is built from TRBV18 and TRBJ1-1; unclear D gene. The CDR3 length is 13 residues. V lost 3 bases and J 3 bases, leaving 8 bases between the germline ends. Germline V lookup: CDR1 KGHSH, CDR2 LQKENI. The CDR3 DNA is TGTGCCAGCTCACCCGCGGCAGACACTGAAGCTTTCTTT. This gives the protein CASSPAADTEAFF.

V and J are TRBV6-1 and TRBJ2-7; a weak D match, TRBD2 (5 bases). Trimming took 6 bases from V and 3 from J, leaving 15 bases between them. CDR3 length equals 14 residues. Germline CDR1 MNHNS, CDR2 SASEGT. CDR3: CASSQTGELYEQYF. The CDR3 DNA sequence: TGTGCCAGCAGCCAAACTGGGGAGCTCTACGAGCAGTACTTC.